Listed below are T cell receptor beta chains from one sample, sequenced in a study of blood T cell repertoires in COVID-19. Repertoires were generated with immunoSEQ multiplex PCR, while TCRdb's copy carries only in-frame clones and drops some. The table includes fewer than 15,000 clones, approximately 83% detected once. The sample taken for sequencing was peripheral blood. These receptors were obtained from a human donor in a cohort sampled during active COVID-19. Each CDR3 is given with its conserved first and last residue. A D gene is named only where the DNA matches it firmly. Clone sizes are given selectively: once, few, many, or a class where the clone is expanded.

CDR3aa,CDR3nt,d_gene,abundance,v_gene,j_gene
CASSLGGGNEQFF,TGTGCCAGCAGCTTAGGGGGGGGTAATGAGCAGTTCTTC,TRBD2,.,TRBV7-8,TRBJ2-1
CASSQTPGVDYGYTF,TGTGCCAGCAGCCAGACTCCAGGGGTCGACTATGGCTACACCTTC,.,.,TRBV14,TRBJ1-2
CASSEYRVYVNTEAFF,TGTGCCAGCAGTGAGTACAGGGTGTATGTGAACACTGAAGCTTTCTTT,.,few,TRBV2,TRBJ1-1
CASSLSETQYF,TGTGCCAGCAGCTTATCGGAGACCCAGTACTTC,.,.,TRBV5-5,TRBJ2-5
CASSFLRGAVGITEAFF,TGTGCCAGCAGCTTTTTGCGGGGCGCAGTAGGGATTACTGAAGCTTTCTTT,.,.,TRBV5-6,TRBJ1-1
CASSLARFTGELFF,TGCGCCAGCAGCTTGGCCAGATTCACCGGGGAGCTGTTTTTT,.,.,TRBV5-1,TRBJ2-2
CASSGPNNEQFF,TGTGCCAGCAGCGGGCCCAACAATGAGCAGTTCTTC,.,.,TRBV9,TRBJ2-1
CASSLALGGGDNEKLFF,TGTGCCAGCAGCTTAGCGCTAGGGGGCGGAGATAATGAAAAACTGTTTTTT,TRBD1,medium-sized,TRBV7-2,TRBJ1-4
CASSITGANQPQHF,TGTGCCAGTAGTATCACAGGTGCTAATCAGCCCCAGCATTTT,.,.,TRBV19,TRBJ1-5
CASSVGRHPQETQYF,TGTGCCAGCAGCGTGGGCAGGCATCCTCAAGAGACCCAGTACTTC,.,.,TRBV9,TRBJ2-5
CASEEGGRRPLHF,TGTGCCAGTGAAGAGGGGGGGCGGCGACCCCTCCACTTT,.,.,TRBV19,TRBJ1-6
CASWTGAAGNTIYF,TGTGCCAGTTGGACAGGGGCCGCTGGAAACACCATATATTTT,TRBD1,.,TRBV19,TRBJ1-3
CASIFRAGAVASTFF,TGTGCCAGCATATTCAGGGCGGGGGCGGTGGCTAGCACGTTCTTC,.,.,TRBV5-5,TRBJ2-1
CASSLGHDSYGYTF,TGTGCCAGCAGCTTGGGACACGACAGCTATGGCTACACCTTC,.,.,TRBV5-4,TRBJ1-2
CASSRTQGSGEKLFF,TGTGCCAGCAGCCGGACACAGGGGAGCGGGGAAAAACTGTTTTTT,TRBD1,few,TRBV3-1/TRBV3-2,TRBJ1-4
CASRDVGVGYTF,TGTGCCAGTAGGGACGTGGGAGTTGGCTACACCTTC,.,.,TRBV19,TRBJ1-2
CASSTTPHGEQYF,TGTGCCAGCAGCACCACCCCACATGGCGAGCAGTACTTC,.,.,TRBV9,TRBJ2-7
CAISENLGQGSGANVLTF,TGTGCCATCAGTGAAAACCTCGGACAGGGCTCTGGGGCCAACGTCCTGACTTTC,TRBD1,.,TRBV10-3,TRBJ2-6
CASRPQAWGIGGNEQFF,TGTGCCAGCAGGCCTCAGGCGTGGGGGATAGGGGGCAATGAGCAGTTCTTC,.,.,TRBV6-2/TRBV6-3,TRBJ2-1
CASSNPRGFGYTF,TGTGCCAGCAGTAATCCCAGGGGGTTTGGCTACACCTTC,TRBD1,.,TRBV27,TRBJ1-2
CASSFMRAGEQFF,TGTGCCAGCAGTTTTATGCGGGCGGGTGAGCAGTTCTTC,.,.,TRBV12-3/TRBV12-4,TRBJ2-1
CASSLGLGTAYEQYF,TGCGCCAGCAGCTTGGGACTCGGGACAGCCTACGAGCAGTACTTC,TRBD1,.,TRBV5-1,TRBJ2-7
CASSIDLAGSNYGYTF,TGTGCCAGTAGTATAGATCTCGCAGGATCTAACTATGGCTACACCTTC,.,.,TRBV19,TRBJ1-2
CASSFSATASRGEQYF,TGTGCCAGCAGCTTCTCGGCGACAGCATCCCGGGGGGAGCAGTACTTC,.,once,TRBV7-8,TRBJ2-7
CASSTAGGVWEQFF,TGTGCCAGTAGTACGGCGGGGGGGGTTTGGGAGCAGTTCTTC,TRBD2,.,TRBV19,TRBJ2-1
CAISVVDRVTLRETQYF,TGTGCCATCAGTGTAGTAGACAGGGTAACCCTCAGGGAGACCCAGTACTTC,TRBD1,.,TRBV10-3,TRBJ2-5
CASRVGDRMSETQYF,TGCGCCAGCAGGGTCGGTGACAGAATGAGTGAGACCCAGTACTTC,.,.,TRBV5-1,TRBJ2-5
CASSFRTGEKLFF,TGTGCCAGCAGTTTCCGAACGGGGGAAAAACTGTTTTTT,.,.,TRBV6-5,TRBJ1-4
CAWNEGGRNSPLHF,TGTGCCTGGAACGAAGGGGGTCGGAATTCACCCCTCCACTTT,.,few,TRBV30,TRBJ1-6
CASSLALDRPLAKNIQYF,TGTGCCAGCAGCTTAGCCCTTGACAGGCCCTTAGCCAAAAACATTCAGTACTTC,.,.,TRBV7-2,TRBJ2-4
CASSQVGSRATNEKLFF,TGCGCCAGCAGCCAAGTTGGGAGTAGGGCAACTAATGAAAAACTGTTTTTT,.,.,TRBV4-3,TRBJ1-4
CASSPLGLAGEPHQETQYF,TGTGCCAGCTCACCCTTGGGACTAGCGGGGGAGCCACACCAAGAGACCCAGTACTTC,TRBD2,.,TRBV18,TRBJ2-5
CASSFTSDPDTQYF,TGTGCCAGCAGCTTTACTAGCGATCCAGATACGCAGTATTTT,TRBD2,once,TRBV7-9,TRBJ2-3
CASSFSAGTEAFF,TGCGCCAGCAGCTTCTCTGCGGGCACTGAAGCTTTCTTT,.,.,TRBV5-1,TRBJ1-1
CASSPYSGSGGADTQYF,TGTGCCAGCAGCCCCTACTCGGGTAGCGGGGGTGCGGATACGCAGTATTTT,TRBD2,.,TRBV9,TRBJ2-3
CASSILAGNSYNEQFF,TGTGCCAGCAGCATTTTAGCGGGGAACTCTTACAATGAGCAGTTCTTC,TRBD2,.,TRBV9,TRBJ2-1
CASSTGGNSNQPQHF,TGTGCCAGCAGCACTGGAGGAAATAGCAATCAGCCCCAGCATTTT,.,.,TRBV6-5,TRBJ1-5
CASSSRLVPETQYF,TGTGCCAGCAGTTCACGACTAGTTCCAGAGACCCAGTACTTC,.,.,TRBV6-6,TRBJ2-5
CASMIGTGLWGDTEAFF,TGTGCCAGTATGATTGGGACAGGGTTATGGGGAGACACTGAAGCTTTCTTT,TRBD1,.,TRBV27,TRBJ1-1